This TCR beta chain was recovered during a study of blood T cell repertoires in COVID-19. The V and J ends lost 2 bases and 4 bases, in that order; junction bases with no gene match: 6. CDR1 is MNHEY and CDR2 is SVGAGI in the germline V gene. CDR3 length equals 15 residues. Patients at the Seattle site were enrolled during active infection and followed longitudinally. In the study's own analysis: Amplification of reference gene primers was used by the study to estimate nucleated cell counts. The table came from immunoSEQ multiplex PCR; TCRdb's copy has only in-frame clones and leaves some out. For V, J and clone size, that table is used; D and trimming come from the DNA. The sample consists of about 150,000 clones, roughly 80% of them appearing once. The table lists this clone with a few counts.

This TCR was sampled from a woman between 55 and 75 years old with COVID-19, enrolled during active disease. Sequencing was carried out using peripheral blood. The chain uses TRBV6-5 and TRBJ1-1; the match to TRBD1 covers 8 bases. The CDR3 here is CASSYPKTGGTEAFF. The CDR3 DNA is TGTGCCAGCAGTTACCCGAAAACAGGGGGCACTGAAGCTTTCTTT.